The present entry profiles one T cell receptor (beta chain) with its context. The target antigen is unknown. This could be a read error, since a much larger clone is one nucleotide away. Naive CD8 T cells were sorted as CD8+CD4-CCR7+CD45RA+. This sample is part of a study of molecular identifiers for immune sequencing clone quantification. General observations from the study: Underestimated sizes of highly expanded clones could result from identical TCR molecules that share a barcode.

In germline, CDR1 is MRHNA, CDR2 SNTAGT. With 11 bases removed from V and 4 bases from J, the gap between germline ends came to 15 bases. The CDR3 runs 13 residues. With listed TCR primers and previously described methods, bulk TCR libraries were prepared. One entry per CDR3 protein results from TCRdb running MiXCR on the PCR reads. Of under 600,000 distinct CDR3 sequences listed, 20% to 25% are singletons. The sequenced sample was naive CD8+ T cells from blood, with Jurkat cell RNA spiked in. Indicated subset: FACS-sorted CD8+CD4-CCR7+CD45RA+ naive T cells. The clonotype comes from a human donor in good health. Some libraries in this study had Jurkat cell RNA spiked in. The genes are TRBV6-4 and TRBJ1-3; unclear D gene. CDR3 DNA sequence: TGTGCCTGCACACGGGAGGACGGAAACACCATATATTTT. Translating it yields CACTREDGNTIYF.